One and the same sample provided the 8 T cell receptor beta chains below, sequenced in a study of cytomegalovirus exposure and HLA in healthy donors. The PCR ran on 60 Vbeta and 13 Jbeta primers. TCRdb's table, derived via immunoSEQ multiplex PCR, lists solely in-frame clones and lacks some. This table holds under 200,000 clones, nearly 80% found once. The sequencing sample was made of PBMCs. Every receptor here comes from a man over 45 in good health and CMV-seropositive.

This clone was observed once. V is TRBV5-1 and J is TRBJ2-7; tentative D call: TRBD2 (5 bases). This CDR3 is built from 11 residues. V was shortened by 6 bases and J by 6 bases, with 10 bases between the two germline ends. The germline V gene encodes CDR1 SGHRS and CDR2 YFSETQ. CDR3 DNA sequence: TGCGCCAGCACCCGTGGGAGCGAGCAGTACTTC. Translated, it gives CASTRGSEQYF.

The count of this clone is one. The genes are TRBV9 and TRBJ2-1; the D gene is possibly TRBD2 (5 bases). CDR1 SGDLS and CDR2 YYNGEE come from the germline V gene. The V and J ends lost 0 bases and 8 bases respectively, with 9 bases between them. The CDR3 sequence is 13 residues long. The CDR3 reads CASSVDRADEQFF. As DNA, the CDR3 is TGTGCCAGCAGCGTAGATAGAGCGGATGAGCAGTTCTTC.

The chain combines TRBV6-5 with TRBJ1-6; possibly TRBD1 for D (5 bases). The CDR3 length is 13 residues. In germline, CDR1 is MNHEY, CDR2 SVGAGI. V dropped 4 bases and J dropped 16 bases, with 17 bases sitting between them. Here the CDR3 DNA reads TGTGCCAGCAGTTCCCCGGGGGAGAATCTACTCCACTTT. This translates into CASSSPGENLLHF.

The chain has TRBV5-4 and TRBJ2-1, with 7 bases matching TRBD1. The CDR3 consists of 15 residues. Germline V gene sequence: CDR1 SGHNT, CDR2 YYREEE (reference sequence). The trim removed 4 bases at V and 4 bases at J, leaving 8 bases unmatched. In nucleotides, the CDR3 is TGTGCCAGCAGCCAATGGGGACAGATATACAATGAGCAGTTCTTC. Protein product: CASSQWGQIYNEQFF.

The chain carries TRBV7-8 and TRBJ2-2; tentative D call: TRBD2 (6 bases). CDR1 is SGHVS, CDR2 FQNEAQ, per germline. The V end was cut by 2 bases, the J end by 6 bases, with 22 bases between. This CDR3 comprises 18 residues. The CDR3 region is CASSLFGVGGARPGELFF. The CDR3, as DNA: TGTGCCAGCAGCTTATTTGGAGTCGGGGGTGCCCGTCCCGGGGAGCTGTTTTTT.

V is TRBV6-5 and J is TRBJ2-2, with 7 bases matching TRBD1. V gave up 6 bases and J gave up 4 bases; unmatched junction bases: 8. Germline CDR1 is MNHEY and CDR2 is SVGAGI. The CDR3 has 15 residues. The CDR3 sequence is CASSRDRAVTGELFF. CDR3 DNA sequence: TGTGCCAGCAGCCGAGACAGGGCCGTCACCGGGGAGCTGTTTTTT.

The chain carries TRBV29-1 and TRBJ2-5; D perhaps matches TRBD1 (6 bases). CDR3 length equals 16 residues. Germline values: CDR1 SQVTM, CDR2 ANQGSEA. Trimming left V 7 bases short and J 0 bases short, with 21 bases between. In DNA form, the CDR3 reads TGCAGCGCTAACGTCAGGGGACGCCCGTACCAAGAGACCCAGTACTTC. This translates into CSANVRGRPYQETQYF.

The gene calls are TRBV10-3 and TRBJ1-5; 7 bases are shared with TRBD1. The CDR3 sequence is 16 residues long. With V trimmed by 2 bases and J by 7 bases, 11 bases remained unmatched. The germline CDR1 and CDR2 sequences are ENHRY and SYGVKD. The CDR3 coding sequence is TGTGCCATCAGTGAGATGCCAGGGGGTATGAGCCAGCCCCAGCATTTT. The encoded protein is CAISEMPGGMSQPQHF.